Listed below are T cell receptor beta chains from one sample, sequenced in a study of human T cells and chemical hapten exposure. From the RACE reads, TCRdb called clonotypes with MiXCR, one entry per CDR3 protein. The profile covers 180,000 or so distinct CDR3 sequences, with roughly 30% appearing a single time and nearly 3% taken by the ten largest. The input for sequencing was whole blood, taken in connection with sensitization to the hapten diphenylcyclopropenone (DPC). These receptors came from a woman aged 30 to 39 with alopecia areata. Some clones in this sample may be carry-over from other donors' samples. The CDR3 runs from the conserved cysteine through the conserved F or W. The D gene is left open where the match is weak. For some rows the clone size is stated as once, few or many, or as a class when expanded; others skip it.

v_gene: TRBV21-1; abundance: NA; j_gene: TRBJ1-2; d_gene: NA; CDR3aa: CASSKTMDYGYTF; CDR3nt: TGTGCCAGCAGCAAAACAATGGACTATGGCTACACCTTC
v_gene: TRBV29-1; abundance: NA; j_gene: TRBJ2-2; d_gene: TRBD1; CDR3aa: CSVGGTGAGSGELFF; CDR3nt: TGCAGCGTCGGAGGGACAGGGGCCGGCAGTGGGGAGCTGTTTTTT
v_gene: TRBV12-3/TRBV12-4; abundance: few; j_gene: TRBJ2-2; d_gene: TRBD2; CDR3aa: CASSSGVNTGELFF; CDR3nt: TGTGCCAGCTCTAGCGGGGTGAACACCGGGGAGCTGTTTTTT
v_gene: TRBV5-6; abundance: NA; j_gene: TRBJ2-1; d_gene: NA; CDR3aa: CASSLLVFNEQFF; CDR3nt: TGTGCCAGCAGCTTGCTGGTTTTCAATGAGCAGTTCTTC
v_gene: TRBV20-1; abundance: once; j_gene: TRBJ1-1; d_gene: NA; CDR3aa: CSARMVQQNTEAFF; CDR3nt: TGCAGTGCTAGAATGGTGCAGCAAAACACTGAAGCTTTCTTT
v_gene: TRBV28; abundance: few; j_gene: TRBJ1-2; d_gene: NA; CDR3aa: CASSLLSNYGYTF; CDR3nt: TGTGCCAGCAGTTTATTATCTAACTATGGCTACACCTTC
v_gene: TRBV7-8; abundance: NA; j_gene: TRBJ2-2; d_gene: TRBD1; CDR3aa: CASSPRTGGMNTGELFF; CDR3nt: TGTGCCAGCAGCCCGAGGACAGGGGGTATGAACACCGGGGAGCTGTTTTTT
v_gene: TRBV28; abundance: NA; j_gene: TRBJ2-3; d_gene: TRBD2; CDR3aa: CASSLGGHSGGAGADTQYF; CDR3nt: TGTGCCAGCAGTTTAGGTGGGCATAGCGGGGGGGCCGGTGCAGATACGCAGTATTTT
v_gene: TRBV29-1; abundance: NA; j_gene: TRBJ2-1; d_gene: NA; CDR3aa: CSVEEKAGNEQFF; CDR3nt: TGCAGCGTTGAAGAGAAGGCAGGGAATGAGCAGTTCTTC
v_gene: TRBV25-1; abundance: few; j_gene: TRBJ2-7; d_gene: NA; CDR3aa: CASSESPTVSYEQYF; CDR3nt: TGTGCCAGCAGTGAATCCCCAACTGTGTCCTACGAGCAGTACTTC
v_gene: TRBV6-6; abundance: few; j_gene: TRBJ1-1; d_gene: NA; CDR3aa: CASSYQGRSNTEAFF; CDR3nt: TGTGCCAGCAGTTACCAGGGGAGGTCTAACACTGAAGCTTTCTTT
v_gene: TRBV28; abundance: NA; j_gene: TRBJ1-4; d_gene: NA; CDR3aa: CASSSQDGSNEKLFF; CDR3nt: TGTGCCAGCAGTTCCCAGGACGGCTCTAATGAAAAACTGTTTTTT
v_gene: TRBV5-8; abundance: few; j_gene: TRBJ1-3; d_gene: NA; CDR3aa: CASSLSGKSGNTIYF; CDR3nt: TGTGCCAGCAGCTTATCCGGGAAATCTGGAAACACCATATATTTT
v_gene: TRBV28; abundance: few; j_gene: TRBJ2-5; d_gene: TRBD1; CDR3aa: CASSTPGQGEQETQYF; CDR3nt: TGTGCCAGCAGTACACCGGGACAGGGGGAGCAAGAGACCCAGTACTTC
v_gene: TRBV7-3; abundance: NA; j_gene: TRBJ2-1; d_gene: TRBD2; CDR3aa: CASSTGTRGSRQFF; CDR3nt: TGTGCCAGCAGCACAGGGACTAGAGGGTCGCGGCAGTTCTTC
v_gene: TRBV28; abundance: NA; j_gene: TRBJ1-2; d_gene: TRBD1; CDR3aa: CASRDSSNYGYTF; CDR3nt: TGTGCCAGCCGGGACAGTTCTAACTATGGCTACACCTTC
v_gene: TRBV12-3/TRBV12-4; abundance: many; j_gene: TRBJ1-5; d_gene: TRBD1; CDR3aa: CASSRGDRGHEPQHF; CDR3nt: TGTGCCAGCAGTCGGGGCGACAGGGGTCATGAGCCCCAGCATTTT
v_gene: TRBV5-1; abundance: many; j_gene: TRBJ1-1; d_gene: NA; CDR3aa: CASSLRVNTEAFF; CDR3nt: TGCGCCAGCAGCTTGAGGGTTAACACTGAAGCTTTCTTT
v_gene: TRBV27; abundance: many; j_gene: TRBJ2-2; d_gene: NA; CDR3aa: CASSHLETGKNTGELFF; CDR3nt: TGTGCCAGCAGTCACCTGGAGACAGGAAAGAACACCGGGGAGCTGTTTTTT
v_gene: TRBV12-3/TRBV12-4; abundance: few; j_gene: TRBJ1-2; d_gene: NA; CDR3aa: CASTRRLANYGYTF; CDR3nt: TGTGCCAGCACCAGACGCCTAGCTAACTATGGCTACACCTTC
v_gene: TRBV28; abundance: few; j_gene: TRBJ1-4; d_gene: NA; CDR3aa: CASSYQGTNEKLFF; CDR3nt: TGTGCCAGCAGTTACCAGGGGACCAATGAAAAACTGTTTTTT
v_gene: TRBV7-2; abundance: few; j_gene: TRBJ1-1; d_gene: NA; CDR3aa: CASSFTTEATEAFF; CDR3nt: TGTGCCAGCAGCTTCACGACTGAGGCCACTGAAGCTTTCTTT
v_gene: TRBV5-1; abundance: NA; j_gene: TRBJ2-3; d_gene: NA; CDR3aa: CASSLLSREADTQYF; CDR3nt: TGCGCCAGCAGCTTGCTTAGCAGGGAGGCAGATACGCAGTATTTT
v_gene: TRBV28; abundance: few; j_gene: TRBJ2-3; d_gene: TRBD2; CDR3aa: CASSHLGTSGTSTDTQYF; CDR3nt: TGTGCCAGCAGTCATTTGGGGACTAGCGGAACTAGCACAGATACGCAGTATTTT
v_gene: TRBV11-3; abundance: many; j_gene: TRBJ2-1; d_gene: NA; CDR3aa: CASSKRGEWGFF; CDR3nt: TGTGCCAGCAGCAAGCGTGGTGAATGGGGGTTCTTC
v_gene: TRBV6-2/TRBV6-3; abundance: NA; j_gene: TRBJ2-1; d_gene: TRBD2; CDR3aa: CASKNHRRGSYNEQFF; CDR3nt: TGTGCCAGCAAGAACCACAGGCGGGGGTCCTACAATGAGCAGTTCTTC
v_gene: TRBV5-1; abundance: few; j_gene: TRBJ2-1; d_gene: NA; CDR3aa: CASSTGTRTVGYNEQFF; CDR3nt: TGCGCCAGCAGCACCGGGACTCGCACTGTAGGGTACAATGAGCAGTTCTTC
v_gene: TRBV29-1; abundance: few; j_gene: TRBJ2-2; d_gene: NA; CDR3aa: CSVISRGNTGELFF; CDR3nt: TGCAGCGTTATCTCACGAGGGAACACCGGGGAGCTGTTTTTT
v_gene: TRBV9; abundance: NA; j_gene: TRBJ2-1; d_gene: NA; CDR3aa: CASSVGVDLLYNEQFF; CDR3nt: TGTGCCAGCAGCGTAGGTGTGGACTTACTCTACAATGAGCAGTTCTTC
v_gene: TRBV10-3; abundance: NA; j_gene: TRBJ1-1; d_gene: NA; CDR3aa: CAISVRLNTEAFF; CDR3nt: TGTGCCATCAGTGTTCGGTTGAACACTGAAGCTTTCTTT
v_gene: TRBV5-6; abundance: NA; j_gene: TRBJ1-1; d_gene: NA; CDR3aa: CASSTHLQGSRNTEAFF; CDR3nt: TGTGCCAGCAGCACCCACTTACAGGGATCGAGGAACACTGAAGCTTTCTTT
v_gene: TRBV29-1; abundance: NA; j_gene: TRBJ1-2; d_gene: NA; CDR3aa: CSVDNLKHNYGYTF; CDR3nt: TGCAGCGTTGACAACCTCAAACATAACTATGGCTACACCTTC
v_gene: TRBV11-1; abundance: NA; j_gene: TRBJ2-1; d_gene: TRBD1; CDR3aa: CASSISTGTGGLNEQFF; CDR3nt: TGTGCCAGCAGCATTAGCACCGGGACAGGGGGACTCAATGAGCAGTTCTTC
v_gene: TRBV28; abundance: NA; j_gene: TRBJ2-1; d_gene: NA; CDR3aa: CASSLAPAYNEQFF; CDR3nt: TGTGCCAGTTCACTAGCTCCCGCCTACAATGAGCAGTTCTTC
v_gene: TRBV15; abundance: NA; j_gene: TRBJ2-5; d_gene: NA; CDR3aa: CATSRDLVSQETQYF; CDR3nt: TGTGCCACCAGCAGAGATCTGGTCAGCCAAGAGACCCAGTACTTC
v_gene: TRBV2; abundance: few; j_gene: TRBJ1-1; d_gene: TRBD1; CDR3aa: CASSEGGTGRKAFF; CDR3nt: TGTGCCAGCAGTGAAGGGGGGACAGGGAGGAAAGCTTTCTTT
v_gene: TRBV29-1; abundance: few; j_gene: TRBJ1-5; d_gene: TRBD1; CDR3aa: CSVQGGQGQPQHF; CDR3nt: TGCAGCGTTCAAGGGGGCCAGGGTCAGCCCCAGCATTTT
v_gene: TRBV20-1; abundance: few; j_gene: TRBJ2-6; d_gene: TRBD1; CDR3aa: CSARDRGSGANVLTF; CDR3nt: TGCAGTGCTCGGGACAGGGGATCTGGGGCCAACGTCCTGACTTTC
v_gene: TRBV29-1; abundance: NA; j_gene: TRBJ2-2; d_gene: TRBD2; CDR3aa: CSVGAGGAGELFF; CDR3nt: TGCAGCGTTGGAGCGGGAGGGGCCGGGGAGCTGTTTTTT
v_gene: TRBV12-3/TRBV12-4; abundance: NA; j_gene: TRBJ1-5; d_gene: NA; CDR3aa: CASSFGPTGTSNQPQHF; CDR3nt: TGTGCCAGCAGTTTCGGTCCAACAGGGACCAGCAATCAGCCCCAGCATTTT
v_gene: TRBV28; abundance: NA; j_gene: TRBJ1-5; d_gene: NA; CDR3aa: CASSSQDNQPQHF; CDR3nt: TGTGCCAGCAGTAGTCAGGACAATCAGCCCCAGCATTTT
v_gene: TRBV6-2/TRBV6-3; abundance: few; j_gene: TRBJ2-1; d_gene: TRBD1; CDR3aa: CASTPGDRGITYNEQFF; CDR3nt: TGTGCCAGCACCCCAGGGGACAGGGGTATCACCTACAATGAGCAGTTCTTC